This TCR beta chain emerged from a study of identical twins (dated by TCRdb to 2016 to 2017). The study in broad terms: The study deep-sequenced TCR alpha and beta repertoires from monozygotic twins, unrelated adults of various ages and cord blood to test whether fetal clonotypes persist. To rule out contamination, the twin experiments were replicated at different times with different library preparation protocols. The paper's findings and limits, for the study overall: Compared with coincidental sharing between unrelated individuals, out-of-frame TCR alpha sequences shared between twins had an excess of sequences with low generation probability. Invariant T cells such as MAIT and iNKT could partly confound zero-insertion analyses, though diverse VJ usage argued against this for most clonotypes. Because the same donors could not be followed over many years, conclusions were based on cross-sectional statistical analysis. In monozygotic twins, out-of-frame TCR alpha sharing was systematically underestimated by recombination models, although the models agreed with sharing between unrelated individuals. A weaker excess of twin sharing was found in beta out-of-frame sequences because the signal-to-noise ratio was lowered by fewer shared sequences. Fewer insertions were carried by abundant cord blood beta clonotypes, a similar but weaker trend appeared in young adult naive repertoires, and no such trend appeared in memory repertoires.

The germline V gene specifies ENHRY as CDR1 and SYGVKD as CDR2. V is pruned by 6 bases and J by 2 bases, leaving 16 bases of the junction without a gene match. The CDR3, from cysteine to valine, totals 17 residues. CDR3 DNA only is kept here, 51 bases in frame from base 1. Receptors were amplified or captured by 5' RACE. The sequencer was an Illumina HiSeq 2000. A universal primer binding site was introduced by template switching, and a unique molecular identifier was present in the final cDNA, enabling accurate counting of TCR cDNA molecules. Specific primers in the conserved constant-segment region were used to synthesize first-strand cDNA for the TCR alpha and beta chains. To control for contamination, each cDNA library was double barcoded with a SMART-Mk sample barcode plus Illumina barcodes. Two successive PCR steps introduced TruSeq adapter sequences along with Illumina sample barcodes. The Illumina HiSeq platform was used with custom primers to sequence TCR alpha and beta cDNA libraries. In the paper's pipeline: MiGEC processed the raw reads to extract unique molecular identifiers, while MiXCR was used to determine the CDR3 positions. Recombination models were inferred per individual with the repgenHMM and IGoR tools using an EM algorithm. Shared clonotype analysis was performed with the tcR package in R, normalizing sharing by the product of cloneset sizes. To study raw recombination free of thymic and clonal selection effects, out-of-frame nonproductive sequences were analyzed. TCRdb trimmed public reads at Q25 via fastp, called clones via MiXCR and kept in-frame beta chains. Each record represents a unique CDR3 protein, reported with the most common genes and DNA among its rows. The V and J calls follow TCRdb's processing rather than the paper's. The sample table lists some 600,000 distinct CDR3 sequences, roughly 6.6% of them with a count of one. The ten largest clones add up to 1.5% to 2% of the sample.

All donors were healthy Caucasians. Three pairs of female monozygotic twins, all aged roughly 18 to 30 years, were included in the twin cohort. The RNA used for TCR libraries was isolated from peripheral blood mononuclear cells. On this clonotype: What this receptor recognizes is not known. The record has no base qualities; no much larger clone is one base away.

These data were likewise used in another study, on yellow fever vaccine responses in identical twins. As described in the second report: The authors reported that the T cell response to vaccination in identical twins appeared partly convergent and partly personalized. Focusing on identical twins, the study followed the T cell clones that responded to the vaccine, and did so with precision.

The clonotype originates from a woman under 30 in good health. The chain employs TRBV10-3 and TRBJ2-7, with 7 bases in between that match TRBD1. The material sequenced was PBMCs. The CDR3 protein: CAIRGPGTALSPYEQYV. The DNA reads TGTGCCATCAGGGGACCCGGGACAGCGCTATCCCCCTACGAGCAGTACGTC.